These 21 T cell receptor beta chains share one sample of origin, sequenced in a study of blood T cell repertoires in COVID-19. The method was immunoSEQ multiplex PCR; TCRdb's version includes in-frame clones alone and lacks a portion of them. The sample gives about 190,000 clones, 70% to 85% of which show up once; roughly 3% is in the top ten. Input material: PBMCs or T cells enriched from blood (not recorded which). These receptors all come from a woman in her twenties or thirties who had recovered from COVID-19.

The gene calls are TRBV19 and TRBJ2-2; a weak D match, TRBD1 (6 bases). V was shortened by 7 bases and J by 3 bases, with 15 bases between the two germline ends. The CDR3 spans 15 residues. CDR1 and CDR2 (germline): LNHDA, SQIVND (reference sequence). Here the CDR3 reads CASKSGAGDTGELFF. The DNA for the CDR3 is TGTGCCAGTAAATCTGGCGCAGGGGACACCGGGGAGCTGTTTTTT.

CDR3 bases: TGTGCCAGCAGTCAACTTAACGGGGATTTTTTT. It specifies CASSQLNGDFF. The chain has TRBV2 and TRBJ1-4; D not resolved. In germline, CDR1 is SNHLY, CDR2 FYNNEI. Trimming left V 5 bases short and J 17 bases short, with 15 bases between. The CDR3 consists of 11 residues.

The chain joins TRBV3-1 (or the pseudogene TRBV3-2) to TRBJ2-5; D gene uncertain. V dropped 0 bases and J dropped 6 bases, with 5 bases sitting between them. CDR1 is LGHDT, CDR2 YNNKEL, per germline (reference sequence). This CDR3 has 12 residues. The CDR3 is CASSQDGQTQYF. CDR3 sequence (DNA): TGTGCCAGCAGCCAAGATGGGCAGACCCAGTACTTC.

The chain employs TRBV5-4 and TRBJ2-5; 7 nucleotides line up with TRBD1. Looked up from germline, CDR1 is SGHNT and CDR2 is YYREEE (reference sequence). After removal of 2 bases from V and 0 bases from J, the junction contained 7 bases not matched to a gene. The CDR3 covers 16 residues. CDR3 sequence (DNA): TGTGCCAGCAGCTTACAGGGGCGAGCAAACCAAGAGACCCAGTACTTC. It translates to CASSLQGRANQETQYF.

This rearrangement joins TRBV10-3 to TRBJ2-1, with 10 bases identical to TRBD2. The CDR3 consists of 14 residues. The V and J ends lost 3 bases and 9 bases, in that order; junction bases with no gene match: 5. Looked up from germline, CDR1 is ENHRY and CDR2 is SYGVKD. Written as DNA, the CDR3 is TGTGCCATCAGTGATGGGACTAGCGTGGGTGAGCAGTTCTTC. Residues: CAISDGTSVGEQFF.

This clone has at least ten counts. V gene TRBV4-2 combines with J gene TRBJ2-5, with TRBD2 matching over 9 bases. CDR1 LGHNA and CDR2 YNFKEQ come from the germline V gene. With 0 bases clipped from V and 4 bases from J, the junction kept 6 bases outside the gene matches. The CDR3 totals 16 residues. The CDR3 is CASSQEGGGARETQYF. The DNA of the CDR3 is TGTGCCAGCAGCCAAGAGGGCGGGGGGGCTAGAGAGACCCAGTACTTC.

The V and J genes are TRBV27 and TRBJ1-1; D is unresolved. CDR3 length: 10 residues. With 5 bases removed from V and 12 bases from J, the gap between germline ends came to 10 bases. Germline V gene data show CDR1 as MNHEY and CDR2 as SMNVEV (reference sequence). The DNA of the CDR3 is TGTGCCAGCAGTGGACGGGAGACTTTCTTT. It yields the protein CASSGRETFF.

The gene calls are TRBV13 and TRBJ2-3, with 10 bases fitting TRBD2. The CDR3 is made up of 15 amino acids. Losses at the gene ends were 5 bases for V and 0 bases for J; bases not matched to a gene: 2. Germline V gives CDR1 PRHDT, CDR2 FYEKMQ (reference sequence). The chain's CDR3 is CASSPLAGSTDTQYF. The DNA of the CDR3 is TGTGCCAGCAGCCCACTAGCGGGGAGCACAGATACGCAGTATTTT.

J is TRBJ1-1 and V is TRBV7-9; 9 bases match TRBD1. The CDR3 covers 14 residues. In germline, CDR1 is SEHNR, CDR2 FQNEAQ (reference sequence). J was trimmed by 8 bases and V by 1 base; bases with no gene match: 5. CDR3 nucleotides: TGTGCCAGCAGCTTAGGTTATGGGACAGGGGAAGCTTTCTTT. Translated, it gives CASSLGYGTGEAFF.

The rearrangement uses TRBV12-1 and TRBJ1-5; the table's D call, TRBD1, was not checked against the DNA. TRBV12-1 is given as a pseudogene. This CDR3 is 17 amino acids long. CDR3 in amino acids: CASSFVAGDEGNQPQHF. CDR3 in DNA: TGTGCCAGCAGCTTTGTAGCAGGGGATGAGGGCAATCAGCCCCAGCATTTT.

The chain links TRBV27 to TRBJ1-2; maybe TRBD1 (5 bases). This CDR3 comprises 15 residues. The germline gives CDR1 MNHEY, CDR2 SMNVEV (reference sequence). Trimming took 5 bases from V and 4 from J, leaving 17 bases between them. The CDR3 sequence: CASSVSVGDLYGYTF. CDR3 coding DNA: TGTGCCAGCAGTGTTTCAGTAGGGGATCTCTATGGCTACACCTTC.

The rearrangement joins TRBV2 to TRBJ1-2; 8 nucleotides align to TRBD1. J gave up 8 bases and V 6 bases, and 20 bases lay outside the gene matches. The CDR3 is 17 amino acids. Looked up from germline, CDR1 is SNHLY and CDR2 is FYNNEI. In DNA, the CDR3 is TGTGCCAGCAGCCCACCGCGCTTTATGACAGGGGCACCCGGCTACACCTTC. This codes for CASSPPRFMTGAPGYTF. The whole variable domain, remainder taken from reference TRBV2 and TRBJ1-2, is EPEVTQTPSHQVTQMGQEVILRCVPISNHLYFYWYRQILGQKVEFLVSFYNNEISEKSEIFDDQFSVERPDGSNFTLKIRSTKLEDSAMYFCASSPPRFMTGAPGYTFGSGTRLTVV.

V gene TRBV7-2 combines with J gene TRBJ1-2; the D gene is possibly TRBD1 (5 bases). The V and J ends lost 2 bases and 2 bases respectively, with 6 bases between them. Germline V lookup: CDR1 SGHTA, CDR2 FQGNSA. This CDR3 spans 13 amino acids. CDR3 loop: CASSLRQNYGYTF. CDR3 bases: TGTGCCAGCAGCTTAAGACAGAACTATGGCTACACCTTC.

The chain joins TRBV18 to TRBJ1-2; 9 positions match TRBD1. Germline V lookup: CDR1 KGHSH, CDR2 LQKENI. The length of the CDR3 is 13 residues. Trimming cost V 6 bases and J 7 bases; bases outside gene matches: 6. CDR3 region: CASSDRGASGYTF. CDR3 DNA: TGTGCCAGCTCTGACAGGGGGGCGAGTGGCTACACCTTC.

This chain uses TRBV6-5 with TRBJ2-7; 7 positions agree with TRBD2. V was pared by 8 bases and J by 0 bases, with 7 bases of the junction left unmatched. The CDR3 has 14 residues. Germline CDR1 reads MNHEY; CDR2 reads SVGAGI. The CDR3 loop reads CASGLGGSSYEQYF. In DNA form, the CDR3 reads TGTGCCAGCGGTTTAGGCGGGAGCTCCTACGAGCAGTACTTC.

The chain couples TRBV5-8 to TRBJ1-5; D gene uncertain. CDR3 length equals 14 residues. Germline CDR1 SGHTS, CDR2 YDEGEE. Trimming stripped 0 bases from V and 3 bases from J, with 7 bases between. CDR3 loop: CASSLGGDNQPQHF. As DNA, the CDR3 is TGTGCCAGCAGCTTGGGGGGAGACAATCAGCCCCAGCATTTT.

This clone was counted many times. V usage is TRBV11-2 and J usage is TRBJ2-2, with D maybe TRBD2 (5 bases). Germline-derived CDR1 and CDR2 are SGHAT and FQNNGV. The ends were cut back, 6 bases at V and 4 bases at J, with 15 bases in the middle. This CDR3 has 15 amino acids. The CDR3 is CASSSVRDSTGELFF. CDR3 DNA sequence: TGTGCCAGCAGTTCCGTCCGGGATAGCACCGGGGAGCTGTTTTTT.

This clone was counted once. The chain combines TRBV28 with TRBJ1-1, with D perhaps TRBD1 (6 bases). The CDR3 covers 14 residues. CDR1 and CDR2 from the germline V gene are MDHEN and SYDVKM. Between the trimmed V and J ends, which lost 6 bases and 4 bases, there was a span of 15 bases. In DNA, the CDR3 is TGTGCCAGCAGCTCCGGACAGCTGGGCACTGAAGCTTTCTTT. This gives the protein CASSSGQLGTEAFF.

This chain joins TRBV5-1 and TRBJ2-3; the D gene is possibly TRBD2 (6 bases). The CDR3 is 15 amino acids. CDR1 is SGHRS, CDR2 YFSETQ, per germline. Trimming removed 5 bases at V and 3 bases at J, with 16 bases between. The CDR3 loop reads CASRGGVRGTDTQYF. The CDR3 DNA sequence: TGCGCCAGCAGGGGGGGTGTTAGGGGAACAGATACGCAGTATTTT.

The chain links TRBV7-9 to TRBJ1-2, with a tentative D call TRBD1 (6 bases). The germline gives CDR1 SEHNR, CDR2 FQNEAQ (reference sequence). V was pared by 5 bases and J by 7 bases, with 14 bases between. The CDR3 spans 13 residues. CDR3 DNA sequence: TGTGCCAGCAGCAATACAGGGTCGGCTGGCTACACCTTC. This codes for CASSNTGSAGYTF.

This rearrangement joins TRBV7-8 to TRBJ1-2; 7 nucleotides agree with TRBD1. The CDR3 has 15 amino acids. J was trimmed by 2 bases and V by 4 bases; bases with no gene match: 7. The germline V gene encodes CDR1 SGHVS and CDR2 FQNEAQ. The CDR3 region is CASSSGRGRNYGYTF. The CDR3 DNA follows: TGTGCCAGCAGCTCCGGGAGGGGGCGAAACTATGGCTACACCTTC. The full variable domain, its missing parts supplied by reference TRBV7-8 and TRBJ1-2, is GAGVSQSPRYKVAKRGQDVALRCDPISGHVSLFWYQQALGQGPEFLTYFQNEAQLDKSGLPSDRFFAERPEGSVSTLKIQRTQQEDSAVYLCASSSGRGRNYGYTFGSGTRLTVV.